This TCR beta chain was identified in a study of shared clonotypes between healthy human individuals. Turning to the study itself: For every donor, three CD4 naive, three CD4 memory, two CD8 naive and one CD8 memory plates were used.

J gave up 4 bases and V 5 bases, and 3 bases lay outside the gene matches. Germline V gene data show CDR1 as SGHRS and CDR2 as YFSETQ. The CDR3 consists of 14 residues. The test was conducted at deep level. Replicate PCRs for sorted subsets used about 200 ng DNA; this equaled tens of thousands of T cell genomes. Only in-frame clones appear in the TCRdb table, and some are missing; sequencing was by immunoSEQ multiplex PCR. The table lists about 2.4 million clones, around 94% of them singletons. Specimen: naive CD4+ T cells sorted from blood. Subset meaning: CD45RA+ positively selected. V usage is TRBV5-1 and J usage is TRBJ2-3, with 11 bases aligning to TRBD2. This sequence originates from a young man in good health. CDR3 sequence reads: CASRPSGGSDTQYF. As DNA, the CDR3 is TGCGCCAGCAGGCCTAGCGGGGGGTCAGATACGCAGTATTTT.